Below are 16 T cell receptor beta chains sequenced from a single sample in a study of human T cells and chemical hapten exposure. Time point reported: patch test 2, 6 weeks after DPC sensitization. Treatment described: therapeutic diphenylcyclopropenone sensitization with weekly scalp DPC. TCRdb independently ran MiXCR on the RACE reads; one entry per CDR3 protein. The sample carries 85,000 to 95,000 distinct CDR3 sequences, approximately 11% recorded once. The specimen comprised whole blood, sampled in connection with sensitization to the hapten diphenylcyclopropenone (DPC). The receptor set was obtained from a man in his forties with alopecia areata. Some clones in this sample may be carry-over from other donors' samples.

This clonotype was picked up many times. The chain recombines TRBV7-2 with TRBJ1-3; D uncertain. The V gene lost 5 bases and the J gene lost 4 bases, with 12 bases spanning the gap. This CDR3 is 14 amino acids long. Germline V gives CDR1 SGHTA, CDR2 FQGNSA. CDR3 region: CASSMAQIGNTIYF. The CDR3 DNA reads as TGTGCCAGCAGCATGGCGCAGATCGGAAACACCATATATTTT.

This clonotype occurred a few times. The chain uses TRBV7-9 and TRBJ1-5; 8 bases map to TRBD1. The CDR3 runs to 12 residues. J gave up 6 bases and V 11 bases, and 6 bases lay outside the gene matches. Germline CDR1 reads SEHNR; CDR2 reads FQNEAQ (reference sequence). DNA of the CDR3: TGTGCCGTACAGGGGGTAGGTCAGCCCCAGCATTTT. Protein sequence: CAVQGVGQPQHF.

The V and J genes are TRBV28 and TRBJ1-6, with 7 bases fitting TRBD1. The CDR3 is made up of 15 amino acids. The ends lost 8 bases at V and 0 bases at J; junction bases unmatched: 4. The germline V gene encodes CDR1 MDHEN and CDR2 SYDVKM. The CDR3 is CASFAGGSYNSPLHF. CDR3 coding DNA: TGTGCCAGCTTCGCAGGGGGCTCCTATAATTCACCCCTCCACTTT.

J is TRBJ2-1 and V is TRBV28; 7 nucleotides match TRBD2. The CDR3 runs to 14 residues. The germline gives CDR1 MDHEN, CDR2 SYDVKM. V lost 4 bases to trimming and J lost 9 bases; unmatched junction nucleotides: 9. The CDR3 DNA follows: TGTGCCAGCAGTTGGACGGCGGGAGTGAGTGAGCAGTTCTTC. This codes for CASSWTAGVSEQFF.

There are many counts of this clonotype. This sequence joins TRBV29-1 and TRBJ1-4; the match to TRBD1 covers 7 bases. Losses at the gene ends were 7 bases for V and 7 bases for J; bases not matched to a gene: 6. Germline assignment: CDR1 SQVTM and CDR2 ANQGSEA. CDR3 length: 12 residues. The CDR3, as DNA: TGCAGCGCGGGACAGCTGGTTGAAAAACTGTTTTTT. This gives the protein CSAGQLVEKLFF.

This clonotype showed up just a few times. The rearrangement joins TRBV9 to TRBJ2-3; TRBD2 aligns across 7 bases. V shed 3 bases and J 5 bases; nucleotides not matched to a gene: 6. This CDR3 has 14 amino acids. The V gene's germline CDR1 is SGDLS and CDR2 YYNGEE. This CDR3 is CASSARSGQDTQYF. DNA for the CDR3: TGTGCCAGCAGCGCACGTAGCGGGCAAGATACGCAGTATTTT.

In its sample, this clonotype was seen a few times. This chain links TRBV7-8 with TRBJ2-7, with D hard to call. CDR1 is SGHVS and CDR2 is FQNEAQ in the germline V gene. Deletions cut 1 base from V and 0 bases from J, with 10 bases between. The CDR3 runs 15 residues. The CDR3 DNA reads as TGTGCCAGCAGCTTAGAACTTCAAGCCTCCTACGAGCAGTACTTC. Translating gives CASSLELQASYEQYF.

Comments on this clonotype: Relative to the germline gene, one junction end is altered; a read error may explain this. The chain recombines TRBV2 with TRBJ2-5, with D hard to call. Germline lookup yields CDR1 SNHLY and CDR2 FYNNEI. This CDR3 region has 15 residues. In DNA, the CDR3 is TGTGCCAGCAGCAAGGAGTACACCTTCCAAGGGACCCAGTACTTC. This encodes CASSKEYTFQGTQYF.

CDR3: CASSPGTAWPEAFF. CDR3 nucleotides: TGCGCCAGCAGCCCCGGGACAGCTTGGCCTGAAGCTTTCTTT. The V call is TRBV5-1, the J call TRBJ1-1, with 7 bases aligning to TRBD1. The V gene's germline CDR1 is SGHRS and CDR2 YFSETQ. Germline trimming cut 4 bases from V and 6 bases from J; bases unmatched to any gene: 9. The CDR3 consists of 14 residues.

This clonotype was observed a few times. The chain links TRBV18 to TRBJ2-2; 8 positions match TRBD1. Germline values: CDR1 KGHSH, CDR2 LQKENI. V dropped 3 bases and J dropped 7; count of bases not matched to a gene: 7. CDR3 size: 15 residues. The DNA for the CDR3 is TGTGCCAGCTCACCCGGACAGGGATCAAGCGGGGAGCTGTTTTTT. This encodes CASSPGQGSSGELFF.

This clonotype was observed a handful of times. CDR3 nucleotides: TGTGCCAGCAGCTCCGCCAGCCGGGGGCGGAAAGATACGCAGTATTTT. The encoded protein is CASSSASRGRKDTQYF. The chain combines TRBV5-4 with TRBJ2-3; D might be TRBD1 or TRBD2, each matching 6 bases. The V gene lost 3 bases and the J gene lost 5 bases, with 19 bases spanning the gap. Germline V gene lookup returns CDR1 SGHNT and CDR2 YYREEE (reference sequence). This CDR3 has 16 amino acids. Looking up the rest from reference TRBV5-4 and TRBJ2-3 gives the full variable domain: ETGVTQSPTHLIKTRGQQVTLRCSSQSGHNTVSWYQQALGQGPQFIFQYYREEENGRGNFPPRFSGLQFPNYSSELNVNALELDDSALYLCASSSASRGRKDTQYFGPGTRLTVL.

This clonotype was observed a few times. The rearrangement links TRBV18 to TRBJ1-5, with D maybe TRBD1 (5 bases). This CDR3 has 15 amino acids. Germline values: CDR1 KGHSH, CDR2 LQKENI. V was pared by 5 bases and J by 6 bases, with 17 bases between. CDR3 in amino acids: CASSFGDRMGQPQHF. DNA of the CDR3: TGTGCCAGCTCATTTGGCGACAGAATGGGTCAGCCCCAGCATTTT.

The chain links TRBV5-1 to TRBJ2-1, with 14 bases identical to TRBD2. The CDR3 has 19 residues. Germline V gene lookup returns CDR1 SGHRS and CDR2 YFSETQ. V lost 1 base, J lost 8 bases, and 14 bases stayed unmatched. CDR3 loop: CASSLKWPGTSGSSHEQFF. CDR3 DNA: TGCGCCAGCAGCTTGAAGTGGCCGGGGACTAGCGGGAGTAGCCATGAGCAGTTCTTC.

The sample holds many counts of this clonotype. The chain carries TRBV11-3 and TRBJ2-1; possible D gene TRBD2, 7 bases. The CDR3 contains 15 residues. CDR1 and CDR2 from the germline V gene are SGHNT and YENEEA. Trimming removed 5 bases at V and 9 bases at J, with 20 bases between. CDR3 nucleotide sequence: TGTGCCAGCAGCCTTAGAGTCAGGGGAGGGGGTGAGCAGTTCTTC. Its protein is CASSLRVRGGGEQFF. The complete variable domain, with remaining parts taken from reference TRBV11-3 and TRBJ2-1, reads EAGVVQSPRYKIIEKKQPVAFWCNPISGHNTLYWYLQNLGQGPELLIRYENEEAVDDSQLPKDRFSAERLKGVDSTLKIQPAELGDSAVYLCASSLRVRGGGEQFFGPGTRLTVL.

This clonotype has ten or more counts. This rearrangement joins TRBV27 to TRBJ2-7; 11 bases match TRBD2. The CDR3 runs 15 residues. The V gene's germline CDR1 is MNHEY and CDR2 SMNVEV (reference sequence). V lost 4 bases and J lost 5; bases outside the gene matches: 7. CDR3 bases: TGTGCCAGCAGTTCCTTAGCGGGAGGGCAAAACGAGCAGTACGTC. This encodes CASSSLAGGQNEQYV.

The chain employs TRBV29-1 and TRBJ2-3; the D call may be TRBD1 or TRBD2 (5 bases each). This CDR3 comprises 14 residues. Germline CDR1 SQVTM, CDR2 ANQGSEA. V was trimmed by 0 bases and J by 11 bases, leaving 18 bases between them. The CDR3, as DNA: TGCAGCGTTGAAGATCGGGGCCTTAGGTTTCGGCAGTATTTT. Its protein product is CSVEDRGLRFRQYF.